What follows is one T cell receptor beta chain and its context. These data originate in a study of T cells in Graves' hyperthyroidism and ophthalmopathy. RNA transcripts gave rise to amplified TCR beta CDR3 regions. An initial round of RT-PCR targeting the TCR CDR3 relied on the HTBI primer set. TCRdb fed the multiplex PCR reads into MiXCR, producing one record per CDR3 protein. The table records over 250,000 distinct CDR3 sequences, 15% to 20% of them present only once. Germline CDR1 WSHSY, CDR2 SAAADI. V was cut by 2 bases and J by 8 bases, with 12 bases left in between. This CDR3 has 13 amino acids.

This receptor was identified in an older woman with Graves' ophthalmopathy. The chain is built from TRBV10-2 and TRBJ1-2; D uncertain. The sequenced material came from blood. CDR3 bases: TGCGCCAGCAGTGAGGAAAGGGTTGGAGGCTACACCTTC. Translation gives CASSEERVGGYTF.